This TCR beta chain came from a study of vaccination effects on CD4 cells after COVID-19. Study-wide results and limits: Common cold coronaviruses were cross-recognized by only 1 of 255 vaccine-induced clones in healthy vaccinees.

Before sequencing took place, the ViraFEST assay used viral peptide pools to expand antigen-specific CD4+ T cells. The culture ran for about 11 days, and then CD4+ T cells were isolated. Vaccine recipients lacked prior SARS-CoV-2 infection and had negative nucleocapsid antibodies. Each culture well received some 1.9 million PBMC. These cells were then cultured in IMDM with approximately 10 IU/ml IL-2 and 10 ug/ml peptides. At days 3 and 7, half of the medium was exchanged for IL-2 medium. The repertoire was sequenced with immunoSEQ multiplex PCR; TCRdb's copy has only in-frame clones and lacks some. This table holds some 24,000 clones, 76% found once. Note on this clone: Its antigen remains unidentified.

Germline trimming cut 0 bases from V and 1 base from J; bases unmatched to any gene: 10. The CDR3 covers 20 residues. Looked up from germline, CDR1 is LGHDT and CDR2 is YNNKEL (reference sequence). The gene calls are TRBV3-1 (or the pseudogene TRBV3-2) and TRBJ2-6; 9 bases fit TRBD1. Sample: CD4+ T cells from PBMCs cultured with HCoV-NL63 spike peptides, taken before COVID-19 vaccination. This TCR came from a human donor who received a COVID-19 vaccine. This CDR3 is CASSQDTPGQGLSGANVLTF. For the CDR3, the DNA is TGTGCCAGCAGCCAAGACACTCCGGGACAGGGACTTTCTGGGGCCAACGTCCTGACTTTC.